This T cell receptor (beta chain) was sequenced for a study of T cell responses to AZD1222 COVID-19 vaccine. With 4 bases removed from V and 6 bases from J, the gap between germline ends came to 6 bases. This CDR3 has 12 residues. Germline CDR1 KGHSH, CDR2 LQKENI. The assay was immunoSEQ multiplex PCR, and TCRdb's table has in-frame clones only and misses some. The sample lists 150,000 to 200,000 clones, 90% to 95% occurring once. The gene calls are TRBV18 and TRBJ2-2, with unresolved D. This TCR was sampled from an adult who received the AZD1222 COVID-19 vaccine. The material was peripheral blood, obtained 28 days after the second AZD1222 dose. As DNA, the CDR3 is TGTGCCAGCTCACGACCCCCCGGGGAGCTGTTTTTT. Amino acids: CASSRPPGELFF.